This paragraph reports one T cell receptor beta chain. Its cognate antigen is unknown. The germline V gene encodes CDR1 SGHVS and CDR2 FNYEAQ. The CDR3 runs 18 residues. With V trimmed by 1 base and J by 3 bases, 9 bases remained unmatched. The sample is drawn from a study of T cells after yellow fever vaccination. In the study overall: In the case of low-cell-number fractions, SMART-Seq v4 Ultra Low Input was used for preparation. Findings and caveats of the study: The study noted that FACS-sorted repertoires could contain abundant clonotypes contaminating from the bulk population.

Synthesis of TCR cDNA relied on 5'RACE template switching, which attached a universal primer site and UMIs. Via MiXCR, TCRdb re-called the 5' RACE reads, giving one row per CDR3 protein. The sample consists of some 150,000 distinct CDR3 sequences, approximately 9.9% of them appearing once. The chain is built from TRBV7-6 and TRBJ2-2, with 9 bases identical to TRBD2. The input for sequencing was CD8+ T cells sorted from PBMCs, taken 15 days after the yellow fever booster vaccination. The clonotype was recovered from a man between 18 and 35 years old who received the YFV17D yellow fever vaccine. The CDR3 protein is CASSLGASGAIHTGELFF. The CDR3 nucleotides are TGTGCCAGCAGCTTAGGGGCTAGCGGGGCGATCCACACCGGGGAGCTGTTTTTT.